This T cell receptor beta chain stems from a study of T cell responses to AZD1222 COVID-19 vaccine. In the study overall: Pooling covered second doses at about 4 or about 12 weeks. Study-level points and caveats: Donors in the cohort were predominantly white British and more often female, and clonal diversity was possibly underestimated. With dominance at 160-218 and 743-854, vaccine-associated CD4 TCRs spanned spike. Rises in breadth and depth of Spike-specific TCRs came after two AZD1222 doses.

Turning to this clone: Its antigen is not known.

Data came from immunoSEQ multiplex PCR; TCRdb stores just in-frame clones and leaves some out. The repertoire holds roughly 140,000 clones, 88% seen once, with under 2.5% in the top ten. The TCR originated in an adult in good health. The source was peripheral blood, collected on day 0 of AZD1222 vaccination.

CDR3 sequence (DNA): TGTGCCAGCAGTGGGAGTGCTGAAGCTTTCTTT. Protein product: CASSGSAEAFF. The chain uses TRBV6-2 or TRBV6-3 and TRBJ1-1; D unresolved. V was trimmed by 5 bases and J by 6 bases, leaving 7 bases between them. Germline CDR1 reads MNHEY; CDR2 reads SVGEGT. The CDR3 is made up of 11 amino acids.